This is a list of T cell receptor beta chains from one sample in a study of shared clonotypes between healthy human individuals. The assay was immunoSEQ multiplex PCR, and TCRdb's table has in-frame clones only and misses some. The data hold 1 million to 1.2 million clones, with about 72% observed a single time. Sample: memory CD4+ T cells from PBMCs. The receptors originated from a man aged 18 to 35 in good health. Some clones in this sample may be carry-over from other donors' samples. Both conserved end residues are part of each CDR3. Fields, in order: V gene, CDR3 protein.

TRBV29-1,CSVVIKTTVEAFF
TRBV4-1,CASSQVTNYGYTF
TRBV28,CASSLDSNQPQHF
TRBV7-9,CASSRTGTSGSWDRDTQYF
TRBV10-3,CAISESRANTGELFF
TRBV7-3,CASSLTGNKGVGDTQYF
TRBV5-1,CASSLLGSGIGYTF
TRBV9,CASSVGIKNTEAFF
TRBV5-6,CASSLWTTYTYEQYF
TRBV6-5,CASSSPGQNTEAFF
TRBV7-8,CASKFSGQATYNEQFF
TRBV11-2,CASSELGETYNEQFF
TRBV28,CASSPAGTGSSHEQYF
TRBV5-1,CASSLVSGVDEKLFF
TRBV2,CASSEIAWLPVYEQYF
TRBV28,CASSPDLTEAFF
TRBV27,CATRGRDTGELFF